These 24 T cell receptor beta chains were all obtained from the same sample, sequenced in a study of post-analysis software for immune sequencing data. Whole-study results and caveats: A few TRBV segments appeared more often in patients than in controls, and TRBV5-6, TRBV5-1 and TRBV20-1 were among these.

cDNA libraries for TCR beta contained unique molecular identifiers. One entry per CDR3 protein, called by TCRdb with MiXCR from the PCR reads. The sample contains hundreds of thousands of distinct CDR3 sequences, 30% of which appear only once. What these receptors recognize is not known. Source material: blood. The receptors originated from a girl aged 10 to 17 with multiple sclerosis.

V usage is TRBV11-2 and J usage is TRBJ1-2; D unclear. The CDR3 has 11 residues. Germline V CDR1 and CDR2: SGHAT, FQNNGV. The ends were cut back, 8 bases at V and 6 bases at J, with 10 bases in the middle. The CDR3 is CASGFKDGYTF. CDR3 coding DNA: TGTGCCAGCGGGTTTAAGGATGGCTACACCTTC.

The CDR3 nucleotides are TGTGCCAGCAGTCAAAGCGGGAAAAACCGCTACAATGAGCAGTTCTTC. Its translation: CASSQSGKNRYNEQFF. The genes are TRBV28 and TRBJ2-1, with TRBD2 matching 7 bases. Germline V gene sequence: CDR1 MDHEN, CDR2 SYDVKM. V lost 5 bases to trimming and J lost 3 bases; unmatched junction nucleotides: 10. The CDR3 runs to 16 residues.

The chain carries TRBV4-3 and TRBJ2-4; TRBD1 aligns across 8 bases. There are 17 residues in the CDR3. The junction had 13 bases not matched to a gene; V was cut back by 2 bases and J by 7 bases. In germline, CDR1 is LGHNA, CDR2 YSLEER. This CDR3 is CASSQRLQGVPGNIQYF. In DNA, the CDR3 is TGCGCCAGCAGCCAACGGCTACAGGGGGTACCCGGGAACATTCAGTACTTC.

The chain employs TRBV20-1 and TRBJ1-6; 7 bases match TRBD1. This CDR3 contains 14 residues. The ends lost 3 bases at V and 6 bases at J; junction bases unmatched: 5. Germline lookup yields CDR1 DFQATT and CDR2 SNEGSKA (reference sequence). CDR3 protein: CSARGTELNSPLHF. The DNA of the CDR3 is TGCAGTGCTAGGGGGACAGAACTTAATTCACCCCTCCACTTT.

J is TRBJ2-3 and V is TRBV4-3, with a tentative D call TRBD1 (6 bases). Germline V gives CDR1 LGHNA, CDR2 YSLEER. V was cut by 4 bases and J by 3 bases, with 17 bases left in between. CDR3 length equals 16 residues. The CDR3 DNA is TGCGCCAGCAGCCGACAATTAGGACAGACGACAGATACGCAGTATTTT. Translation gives CASSRQLGQTTDTQYF.

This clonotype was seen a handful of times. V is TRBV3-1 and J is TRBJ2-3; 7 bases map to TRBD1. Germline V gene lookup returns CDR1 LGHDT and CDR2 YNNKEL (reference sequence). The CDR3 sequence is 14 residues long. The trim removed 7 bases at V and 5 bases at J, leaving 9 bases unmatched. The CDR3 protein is CASTSVDRKDTQYF. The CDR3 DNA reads TGTGCCAGCACCAGCGTGGACAGGAAAGATACGCAGTATTTT.

DNA for the CDR3: TGTGCCAGCAGTCGGGGACAGTTTCCCTATGGCTACACCTTC. It encodes CASSRGQFPYGYTF. This sequence joins TRBV6-5 and TRBJ1-2; TRBD1 matches 7 bases. The CDR3 consists of 14 residues. V trimming: 5 bases; J trimming: 4 bases; junction bases outside the gene matches: 7. Germline CDR1 MNHEY, CDR2 SVGAGI.

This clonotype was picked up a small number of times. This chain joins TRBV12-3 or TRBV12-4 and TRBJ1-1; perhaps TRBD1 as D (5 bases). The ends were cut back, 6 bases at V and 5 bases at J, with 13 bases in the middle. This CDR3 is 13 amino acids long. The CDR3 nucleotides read TGTGCCAGCAGCCCGTTTGAGGGGACTGAAGCTTTCTTT. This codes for CASSPFEGTEAFF.

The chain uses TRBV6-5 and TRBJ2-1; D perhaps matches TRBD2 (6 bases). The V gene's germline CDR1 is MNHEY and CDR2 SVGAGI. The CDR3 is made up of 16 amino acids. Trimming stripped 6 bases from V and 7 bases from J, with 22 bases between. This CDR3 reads CASSRGLLTRVNEQFF. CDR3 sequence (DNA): TGTGCCAGCAGCCGAGGACTACTCACCAGGGTTAATGAGCAGTTCTTC.

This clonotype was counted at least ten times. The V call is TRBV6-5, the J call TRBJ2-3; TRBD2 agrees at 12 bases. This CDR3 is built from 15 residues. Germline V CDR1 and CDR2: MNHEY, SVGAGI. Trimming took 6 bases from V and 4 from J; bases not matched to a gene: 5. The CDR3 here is CASSRGLAGSDTQYF. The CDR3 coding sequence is TGTGCCAGCAGCAGGGGACTAGCGGGCTCAGATACGCAGTATTTT.

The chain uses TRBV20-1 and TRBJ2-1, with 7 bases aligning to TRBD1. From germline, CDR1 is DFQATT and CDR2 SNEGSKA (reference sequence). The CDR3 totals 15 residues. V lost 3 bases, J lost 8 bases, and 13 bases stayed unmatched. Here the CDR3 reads CSASSSRGSSDEQFF. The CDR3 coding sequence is TGCAGTGCTAGTAGTTCCAGGGGGTCGTCGGATGAGCAGTTCTTC.

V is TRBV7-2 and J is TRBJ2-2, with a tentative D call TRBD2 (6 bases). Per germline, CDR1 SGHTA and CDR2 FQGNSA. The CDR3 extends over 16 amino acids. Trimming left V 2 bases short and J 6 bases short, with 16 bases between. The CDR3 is CASSLYLGGLAGELFF. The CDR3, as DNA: TGTGCCAGCAGCTTATACCTGGGGGGATTGGCCGGGGAGCTGTTTTTT.

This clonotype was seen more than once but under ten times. The CDR3 bases are TGTGCCAGCTCCCCAACCCGGGGTGGTGGCACTGAAGCTTTCTTT. Translated, it gives CASSPTRGGGTEAFF. The chain combines TRBV18 with TRBJ1-1; D gene unclear. The V end lost 6 bases, the J end lost 4 bases, and 18 bases lay between the germline ends. The CDR3 is made up of 15 amino acids. Germline CDR1 is KGHSH and CDR2 is LQKENI.

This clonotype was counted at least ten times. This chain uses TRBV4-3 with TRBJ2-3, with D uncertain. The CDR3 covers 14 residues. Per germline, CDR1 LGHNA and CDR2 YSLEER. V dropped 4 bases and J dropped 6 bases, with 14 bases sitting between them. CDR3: CASSRTRTRDTQYF. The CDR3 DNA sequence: TGCGCCAGCAGCCGGACGAGAACCAGGGATACGCAGTATTTT.

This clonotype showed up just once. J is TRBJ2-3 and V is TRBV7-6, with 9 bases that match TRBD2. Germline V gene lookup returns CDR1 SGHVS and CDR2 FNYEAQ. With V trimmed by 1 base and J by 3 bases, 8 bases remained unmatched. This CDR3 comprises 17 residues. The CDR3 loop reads CASSLVPRGGFTDTQYF. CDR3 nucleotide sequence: TGTGCCAGCAGCTTAGTTCCGCGGGGGGGCTTTACAGATACGCAGTATTTT.

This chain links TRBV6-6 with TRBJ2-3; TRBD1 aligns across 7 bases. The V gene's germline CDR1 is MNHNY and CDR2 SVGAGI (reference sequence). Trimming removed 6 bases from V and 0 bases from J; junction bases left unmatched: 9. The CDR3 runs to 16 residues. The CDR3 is CASSPSNRGSTDTQYF. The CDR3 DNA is TGTGCCAGCAGCCCGAGTAACAGGGGAAGCACAGATACGCAGTATTTT.

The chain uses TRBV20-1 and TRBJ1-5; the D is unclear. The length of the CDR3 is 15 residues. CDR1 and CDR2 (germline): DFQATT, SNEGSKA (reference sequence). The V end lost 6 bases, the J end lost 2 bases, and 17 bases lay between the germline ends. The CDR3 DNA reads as TGCAGTGCGGATGGGTCTTGGTCGGGCAATCAGCCCCAGCATTTT. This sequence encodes CSADGSWSGNQPQHF.

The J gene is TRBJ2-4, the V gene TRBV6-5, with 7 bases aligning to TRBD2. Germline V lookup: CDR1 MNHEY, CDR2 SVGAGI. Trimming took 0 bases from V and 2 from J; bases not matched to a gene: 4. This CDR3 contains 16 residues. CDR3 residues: CASSYSRGLTKNIQYF. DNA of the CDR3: TGTGCCAGCAGTTACTCGCGGGGGTTAACCAAAAACATTCAGTACTTC.

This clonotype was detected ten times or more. CDR3 sequence (DNA): TGTGCCAGCAGCGTAGGGCTAGCGGGAGGTACAGATACGCAGTATTTT. As protein: CASSVGLAGGTDTQYF. The chain has TRBV9 and TRBJ2-3, with 11 bases aligning to TRBD2. Germline CDR1 is SGDLS and CDR2 is YYNGEE. V shed 0 bases, J shed 3 bases, and the junction held 3 bases outside the gene matches. The CDR3 totals 16 residues. The complete variable domain, with remaining parts taken from reference TRBV9 and TRBJ2-3, reads DSGVTQTPKHLITATGQRVTLRCSPRSGDLSVYWYQQSLDQGLQFLIQYYNGEERAKGNILERFSAQQFPDLHSELNLSSLELGDSALYFCASSVGLAGGTDTQYFGPGTRLTVL.

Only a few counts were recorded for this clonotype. In nucleotides, the CDR3 is TGTGCCAGCAGCCGGATGGCGGGGGGCACCTACAATGAGCAGTTCTTC. Translating gives CASSRMAGGTYNEQFF. The genes are TRBV5-5 and TRBJ2-1, with 8 nucleotides matching TRBD2. Germline CDR1 and CDR2: SGHKS and YYEKEE (reference sequence). Unmatched junction bases numbered 8, after V lost 4 bases and J lost 2 bases. CDR3 size: 16 residues.

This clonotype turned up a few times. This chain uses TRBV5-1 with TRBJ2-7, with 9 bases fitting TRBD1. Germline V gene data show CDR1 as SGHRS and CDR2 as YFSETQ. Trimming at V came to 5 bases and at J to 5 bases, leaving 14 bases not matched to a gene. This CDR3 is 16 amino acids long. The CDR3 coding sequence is TGCGCCAGCAGTTTTCGGACACAGGGGGCAAGGGACGAGCAGTACTTC. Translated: CASSFRTQGARDEQYF.

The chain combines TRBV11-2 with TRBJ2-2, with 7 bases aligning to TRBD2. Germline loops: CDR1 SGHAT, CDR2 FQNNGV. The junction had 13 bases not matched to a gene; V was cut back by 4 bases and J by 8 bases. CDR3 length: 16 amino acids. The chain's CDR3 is CASSYGPWTSGGELFF. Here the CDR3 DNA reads TGTGCCAGCAGCTACGGACCCTGGACTAGTGGTGGGGAGCTGTTTTTT.

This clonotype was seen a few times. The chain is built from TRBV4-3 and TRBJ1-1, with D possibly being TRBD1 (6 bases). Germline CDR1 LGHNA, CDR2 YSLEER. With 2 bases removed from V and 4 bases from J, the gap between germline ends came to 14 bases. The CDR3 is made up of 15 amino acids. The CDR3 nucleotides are TGCGCCAGCAGCCAATATGGGACATCGGGCACTGAAGCTTTCTTT. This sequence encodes CASSQYGTSGTEAFF.

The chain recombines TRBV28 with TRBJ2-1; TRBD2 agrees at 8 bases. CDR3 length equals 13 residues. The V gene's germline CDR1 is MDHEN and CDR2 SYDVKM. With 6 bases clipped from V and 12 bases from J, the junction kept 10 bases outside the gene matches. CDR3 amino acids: CASSRTGGASQFF. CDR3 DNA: TGTGCCAGCAGCCGCACCGGGGGGGCCTCGCAGTTCTTC.